This T cell receptor beta chain originates from a study of regulatory T cells in long-lasting Graves disease. This clonotype was seen at least ten times. The antigen remains undetermined. As to time point: persistent/refractory GD, antithyroid drugs over 5 years with positive TRAb. RNA extracted from PBMCs served as the sequencing template. The study, taken as a whole, reports: Persistent patients shared more public clonotypes (about 3,000) than newly diagnosed patients (about 1,000).

iRepertoire HTBI primers and Arm-PCR of CDR3 regions built TCR beta libraries. One entry per CDR3 protein, called by TCRdb with MiXCR from the multiplex PCR reads. The sample holds roughly 500,000 distinct CDR3 sequences, roughly 21% seen once. Sequencing was performed on peripheral blood mononuclear cells (PBMCs), taken when the disease was refractory, from a patient treated with antithyroid drugs. The origin of this receptor is a female donor with Graves disease.

The CDR3, as DNA: TGTGCCAGCAGACATGAGCCGGGACTAGCCGGGGGGTCCTACGAGCAGTACTTC. It encodes CASRHEPGLAGGSYEQYF. The J gene is TRBJ2-7, the V gene TRBV7-8; TRBD2 matches 9 bases. Germline V gives CDR1 SGHVS, CDR2 FQNEAQ. V gave up 6 bases and J gave up 1 base; unmatched junction bases: 16. The CDR3 extends over 18 amino acids.